This is a list of T cell receptor beta chains from one sample in a study of T cell responses to AZD1222 COVID-19 vaccine. Measured with immunoSEQ multiplex PCR; TCRdb has only the in-frame clones, and not every one. There are under 150,000 clones in the sample; about 92% occur only once, and just over 3% lies in the top ten. The sample was peripheral blood, taken on day 0 of AZD1222 vaccination. The source of these receptors is an adult in good health. The CDR3 runs from the conserved cysteine through the conserved F or W. D genes are given only for firm matches. Clone sizes are given selectively: once, few, many, or a class where the clone is expanded.

D: .; J: TRBJ2-7; size: .; length: 13; V: TRBV6-4; DNA: TGTGCCAGCAGTGTAGACCTCTCGCACGAGCAGTACTTC; CDR3: CASSVDLSHEQYF
D: TRBD1; J: TRBJ1-1; size: .; length: 13; V: TRBV12-3/TRBV12-4; DNA: TGTGCCAGCAGTTTAGGGAGACAGGGGCGGGCTTTCTTT; CDR3: CASSLGRQGRAFF
D: TRBD1; J: TRBJ1-1; size: .; length: 14; V: TRBV5-1; DNA: TGCGCCAGCAGTCGGGACAGGGTAGCTTCTGAAGCTTTCTTT; CDR3: CASSRDRVASEAFF
D: .; J: TRBJ1-1; size: .; length: 15; V: TRBV5-1; DNA: TGCGCCAGCAGCTTGGGGCTCCAGGGGAACACTGAAGCTTTCTTT; CDR3: CASSLGLQGNTEAFF
D: .; J: TRBJ2-7; size: .; length: 15; V: TRBV4-1; DNA: TGCGCCAGCAGCCAAGATGCGCAGGGCTTTTACGAGCAGTACTTC; CDR3: CASSQDAQGFYEQYF
D: .; J: TRBJ2-2; size: .; length: 14; V: TRBV25-1; DNA: TGTGCCAGCAGTCCGCGGAGGGACACCGGGGAGCTGTTTTTT; CDR3: CASSPRRDTGELFF
D: .; J: TRBJ2-1; size: .; length: 15; V: TRBV7-3; DNA: TGTGCCAGCAGCTTAAGCCCGGGAGAGGAGAATGAGCAGTTCTTC; CDR3: CASSLSPGEENEQFF
D: .; J: TRBJ2-5; size: .; length: 15; V: TRBV10-1; DNA: TGCGCCAGCAGTGAGTCGCGTTCCGGGGAAGAGACCCAGTACTTC; CDR3: CASSESRSGEETQYF
D: .; J: TRBJ2-3; size: .; length: 12; V: TRBV3-1/TRBV3-2; DNA: TGTGCCAGCAGCCAAATCACAGATACGCAGTATTTT; CDR3: CASSQITDTQYF
D: .; J: TRBJ2-2; size: .; length: 15; V: TRBV12-5; DNA: TGTGCTAGTGGTTTGGTAAGGAGGGCGGTAGGGGAGCTGTTTTTT; CDR3: CASGLVRRAVGELFF
D: TRBD1; J: TRBJ1-4; size: .; length: 16; V: TRBV24-1; DNA: TGTGCCACCAGTGAACCAACACAGGGGGGCTATGAAAAACTGTTTTTT; CDR3: CATSEPTQGGYEKLFF
D: TRBD1; J: TRBJ1-2; size: once; length: 17; V: TRBV3-1/TRBV3-2; DNA: TGTGCCAGCAGCCAAGGAATGAGGGGACAGGGTGAAGGTGGCTACACCTTC; CDR3: CASSQGMRGQGEGGYTF
D: .; J: TRBJ1-6; size: .; length: 15; V: TRBV7-2; DNA: TGTGCCAGCAGCTTTTCTACAGCGTATAATTCACCCCTCCACTTT; CDR3: CASSFSTAYNSPLHF
D: .; J: TRBJ2-3; size: .; length: 14; V: TRBV9; DNA: TGTGCCAGCAGCCCTATGCACATGGGACTCCTAGAAGATTTT; CDR3: CASSPMHMGLLEDF
D: TRBD2; J: TRBJ2-5; size: .; length: 15; V: TRBV7-2; DNA: TGTGCCAGCAGCTTAAGCGCTAGCGGGAGGGAGACCCAGTACTTC; CDR3: CASSLSASGRETQYF
D: .; J: TRBJ2-7; size: .; length: 13; V: TRBV28; DNA: TGTGCCAGCAGTTTGGCAGGGGCCTACGAGCAGTACTTC; CDR3: CASSLAGAYEQYF
D: .; J: TRBJ2-2; size: .; length: 15; V: TRBV2; DNA: TGTGCCAGCAGTGAGGGATACGCGAACACCGGGGAGCTGTTTTTT; CDR3: CASSEGYANTGELFF
D: TRBD1; J: TRBJ2-6; size: .; length: 17; V: TRBV7-3; DNA: TGTGCCAGCAGCTTAAGGACAGGGGGATCTGGGGCCAACGTCCTGACTTTC; CDR3: CASSLRTGGSGANVLTF
D: TRBD1; J: TRBJ2-1; size: .; length: 20; V: TRBV10-3; DNA: TGTGCCATCAGTGCCTACGCGACGAGCAGGGGGAACTGGGACTACAATGAGCAGTTCTTC; CDR3: CAISAYATSRGNWDYNEQFF
D: .; J: TRBJ2-3; size: once; length: 16; V: TRBV4-3; DNA: TGCGCCAGCAGCCCCCTGTTGACTGGCGGCACAGATACGCAGTATTTT; CDR3: CASSPLLTGGTDTQYF
D: TRBD2; J: TRBJ2-1; size: .; length: 17; V: TRBV11-2; DNA: TGTGCCAGCAGCTCTTGGAGCGGGAGCCTCTCTTACAATGAGCAGTTCTTC; CDR3: CASSSWSGSLSYNEQFF
D: .; J: TRBJ1-6; size: .; length: 11; V: TRBV20-1; DNA: TGCAGTGCTGGGTCAGGTTCACCCCTCCACTTT; CDR3: CSAGSGSPLHF
D: .; J: TRBJ2-1; size: .; length: 13; V: TRBV28; DNA: TGTGCCAGCAGCTTGGAACCAACCAATGAGCAGTTCTTC; CDR3: CASSLEPTNEQFF
D: .; J: TRBJ1-1; size: .; length: 15; V: TRBV5-1; DNA: TGCGCCAGCAGCTTGGAGCCTGGGGGAAGGACTGAAGCTTTCTTT; CDR3: CASSLEPGGRTEAFF
D: .; J: TRBJ2-7; size: .; length: 11; V: TRBV30; DNA: TGTGCCTGGAGTGTACAAAACGAGCAGTACTTC; CDR3: CAWSVQNEQYF
D: .; J: TRBJ1-6; size: .; length: 14; V: TRBV3-1/TRBV3-2; DNA: TGTGCCAGCAGCCCGGAGCCCGGATATTCACCCCTCCACTTT; CDR3: CASSPEPGYSPLHF
D: .; J: TRBJ2-7; size: .; length: 11; V: TRBV5-6; DNA: TGTGCCAGCAGCTATGTCTACGAGCAGTACTTC; CDR3: CASSYVYEQYF
D: .; J: TRBJ2-7; size: .; length: 14; V: TRBV13; DNA: TGTGCCAGCAGCTCGGGGTCTGGCTCCTACGAGCAGTACTTC; CDR3: CASSSGSGSYEQYF
D: .; J: TRBJ1-2; size: .; length: 18; V: TRBV9; DNA: TGTGCCAGCAGCGGAGCTACAGCTATAAGGGGTGAGGGCTATGGCTACACCTTC; CDR3: CASSGATAIRGEGYGYTF
D: .; J: TRBJ2-6; size: .; length: 20; V: TRBV7-3; DNA: TGTGCCAGCAGCTTAATACCGGCTACCCCTCTTAGCTCTGGGGCCAACGTCCTGACTTTC; CDR3: CASSLIPATPLSSGANVLTF
D: .; J: TRBJ2-1; size: .; length: 16; V: TRBV24-1; DNA: TGTGCCACCAGTGATTTGGGCTTGACAGCGGGTGGTGAGCAGTTCTTC; CDR3: CATSDLGLTAGGEQFF
D: .; J: TRBJ1-1; size: .; length: 13; V: TRBV29-1; DNA: TGCAGCGCCCTGGGTCATCTGAACACTGAAGCTTTCTTT; CDR3: CSALGHLNTEAFF
D: .; J: TRBJ2-2; size: .; length: 15; V: TRBV14; DNA: TGTGCCAGCAGCCCAAAAGCACGATACACCGGGGAGCTGTTTTTT; CDR3: CASSPKARYTGELFF
D: TRBD1; J: TRBJ2-5; size: .; length: 11; V: TRBV11-2; DNA: TGTGCCAGCAGCTTTCAGACAGGGCTGTACTTC; CDR3: CASSFQTGLYF
D: .; J: TRBJ1-3; size: .; length: 16; V: TRBV30; DNA: TGTGCCTGGAACCACGGGACCGGTGGGTCTGGAAACACCATATATTTT; CDR3: CAWNHGTGGSGNTIYF
D: .; J: TRBJ1-4; size: .; length: 15; V: TRBV5-1; DNA: TGCGCCAGCAGCTTGGGCGAAAGATCTAATGAAAAACTGTTTTTT; CDR3: CASSLGERSNEKLFF
D: TRBD1; J: TRBJ1-2; size: .; length: 15; V: TRBV23-1; DNA: TGCGCCAGCAGTCTAACTTGGACAGGGGCCTATGGCTACACCTTC; CDR3: CASSLTWTGAYGYTF
D: .; J: TRBJ1-1; size: .; length: 14; V: TRBV4-1; DNA: TGCGCCAGCAGCCAAGGACAGAAGAACACTGAAGCTTTCTTT; CDR3: CASSQGQKNTEAFF
D: .; J: TRBJ1-2; size: .; length: 13; V: TRBV4-2; DNA: TGTGCCAGCAGCCAAGACAGGGTCAATGGCTACACCTTC; CDR3: CASSQDRVNGYTF
D: TRBD2; J: TRBJ2-1; size: .; length: 18; V: TRBV7-9; DNA: TGTGCCAGCAGCATGCTGACTAGCGGGAGGAGATCCTACAATGAGCAGTTCTTC; CDR3: CASSMLTSGRRSYNEQFF
D: .; J: TRBJ1-2; size: .; length: 16; V: TRBV7-8; DNA: TGTGCCAGCAGCTTCACCCGGGGCCCAAGGGAAAATGGCTACACCTTC; CDR3: CASSFTRGPRENGYTF
D: TRBD1; J: TRBJ1-1; size: once; length: 14; V: TRBV29-1; DNA: TGCAGCGTTGGGGGACAGGGATTGAACACTGAAGCTTTCTTT; CDR3: CSVGGQGLNTEAFF
D: TRBD2; J: TRBJ2-1; size: .; length: 12; V: TRBV19; DNA: TGTGCCAGTAGAAGCGGGAGAAATGAGCAGTTCTTC; CDR3: CASRSGRNEQFF
D: TRBD1; J: TRBJ1-2; size: once; length: 13; V: TRBV30; DNA: TGTGCCTGGAGTGCGGGGACAGCTGGAGGCTACACCTTC; CDR3: CAWSAGTAGGYTF
D: TRBD2; J: TRBJ2-3; size: .; length: 14; V: TRBV6-4; DNA: TGTGCCAGCAGTTCTGGACTAGCTACAGATACGCAGTATTTT; CDR3: CASSSGLATDTQYF
D: TRBD2; J: TRBJ2-7; size: .; length: 15; V: TRBV5-1; DNA: TGCGCCAGCAGCTTGGAGGGCGGGAGGGCCTCCGAGCAGTACTTC; CDR3: CASSLEGGRASEQYF
D: .; J: TRBJ1-2; size: .; length: 13; V: TRBV28; DNA: TGTGCCAGCAGTTTAGTAGGGAACTATGGCTACACCTTC; CDR3: CASSLVGNYGYTF
D: TRBD2; J: TRBJ2-2; size: .; length: 18; V: TRBV5-1; DNA: TGCGCCAGCAGCCACGGCCTTCTAGCGGGAGAGGTCACCGGGGAGCTGTTTTTT; CDR3: CASSHGLLAGEVTGELFF
D: .; J: TRBJ2-3; size: once; length: 12; V: TRBV7-9; DNA: TGTGCCAGTGAGCCGAACACAGATACGCAGTATTTT; CDR3: CASEPNTDTQYF